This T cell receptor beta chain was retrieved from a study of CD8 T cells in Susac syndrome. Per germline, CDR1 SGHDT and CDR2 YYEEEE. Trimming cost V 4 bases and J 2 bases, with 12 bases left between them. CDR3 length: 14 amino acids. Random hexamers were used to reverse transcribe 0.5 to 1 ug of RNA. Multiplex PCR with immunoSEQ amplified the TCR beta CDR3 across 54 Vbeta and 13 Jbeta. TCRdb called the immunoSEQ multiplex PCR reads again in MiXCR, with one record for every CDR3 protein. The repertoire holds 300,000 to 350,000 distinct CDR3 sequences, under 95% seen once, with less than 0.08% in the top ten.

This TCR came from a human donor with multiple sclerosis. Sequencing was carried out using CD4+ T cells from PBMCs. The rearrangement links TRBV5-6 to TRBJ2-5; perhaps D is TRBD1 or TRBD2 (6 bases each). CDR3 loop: CASSRGTLQETQYF. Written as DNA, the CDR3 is TGTGCCAGCAGCCGCGGGACATTGCAAGAGACCCAGTACTTC.